This T cell receptor (beta chain) was identified in a study of OX40 agonist ivuxolimab in advanced cancers. At the level of the study: The study treated patients with ivuxolimab, an agonistic anti-OX40 (CD134) antibody. Head and neck, renal cell, melanoma or hepatocellular carcinoma were the cancers that dose-escalation patients had.

Libraries were prepared by immunoSEQ multiplex PCR; TCRdb keeps only in-frame clonotypes and omits some of them. The sample consists of around 80,000 clones, about 90% of them appearing once. In the case of this clone: The antigen is unknown.

This CDR3 is built from 14 residues. Germline CDR1 and CDR2: SNHLY and FYNNEI. V gave up 6 bases and J gave up 7 bases; unmatched junction bases: 4. Blood specimens came from baseline, cycle 4 day 1, and cycle 7 day 1. Findings and limits, study-wide: Compared with CD4+, CD8+ T cells on average had more expanded clones.

This chain connects TRBV2 to TRBJ2-2; 11 bases are shared with TRBD2. Sequenced material: CD4+ or CD8+ T cells sorted from blood, taken in a trial of the OX40 agonist ivuxolimab. This TCR was sampled from an adult with an advanced solid tumor such as melanoma, head and neck, liver or kidney cancer. CDR3 in DNA: TGTGCCAGCAGAGGACTAGCGGGTATCGGGGAGCTGTTTTTT. It specifies CASRGLAGIGELFF.